The clone carrying this T cell receptor beta chain was detected a few times. Antigen unknown. MiXCR, run by TCRdb on the 5' RACE reads, gives a single entry per CDR3 protein. The data hold about 340,000 distinct CDR3 sequences, with 20% to 25% observed a single time. Trimming took 4 bases from V and 1 from J; bases not matched to a gene: 6. The CDR3 sequence is 15 residues long. From germline, CDR1 is SGHAT and CDR2 FQNNGV. The entry originates in a study of CD8 T cells in ankylosing spondylitis. Findings of the study overall: Peripheral blood held disease-linked clones only at relatively low frequency, and these were CD8+. Made up of about eight highly homologous variants, a TCR beta motif appeared characteristic of ankylosing spondylitis blood.

The sequenced material came from blood, either unsorted or a sorted T cell fraction (not recorded which). The TCR comes from a male donor with ankylosing spondylitis or in good health (not recorded which). The rearrangement joins TRBV11-2 to TRBJ2-7, with 8 bases lining up with TRBD1. The CDR3 loop is CASSSGTGLSYEQYF. As DNA, the CDR3 is TGTGCCAGCAGCTCCGGGACAGGATTATCCTACGAGCAGTACTTC. Full variable domain (rest looked up from reference TRBV11-2 and TRBJ2-7): EAGVAQSPRYKIIEKRQSVAFWCNPISGHATLYWYQQILGQGPKLLIQFQNNGVVDDSQLPKDRFSAERLKGVDSTLKIQPAKLEDSAVYLCASSSGTGLSYEQYFGPGTRLTVT.